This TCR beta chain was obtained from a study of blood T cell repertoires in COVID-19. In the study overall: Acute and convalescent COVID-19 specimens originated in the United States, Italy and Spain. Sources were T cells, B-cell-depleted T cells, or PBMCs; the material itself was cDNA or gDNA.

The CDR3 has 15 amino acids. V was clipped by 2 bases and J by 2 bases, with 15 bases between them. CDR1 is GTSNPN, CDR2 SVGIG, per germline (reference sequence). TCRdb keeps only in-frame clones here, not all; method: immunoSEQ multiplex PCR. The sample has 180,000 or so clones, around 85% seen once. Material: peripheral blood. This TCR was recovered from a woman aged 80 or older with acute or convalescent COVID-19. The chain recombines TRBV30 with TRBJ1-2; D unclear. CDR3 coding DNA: TGTGCCTGGAGTCCCTTTGGTGGCCGCAACTATGGCTACACCTTC. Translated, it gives CAWSPFGGRNYGYTF. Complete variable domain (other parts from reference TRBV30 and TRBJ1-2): SQTIHQWPATLVQPVGSPLSLECTVEGTSNPNLYWYRQAAGRGLQLLFYSVGIGQISSEVPQNLSASRPQDRQFILSSKKLLLSDSGFYLCAWSPFGGRNYGYTFGSGTRLTVV.